This T cell receptor (beta chain) stems from a study of identical twins. J lost 1 base, V lost 6 bases, and 11 bases had no gene match. CDR3 length equals 17 residues. The V gene's germline CDR1 is MNHNS and CDR2 SASEGT. Each CDR3 protein is one row after TCRdb ran MiXCR on the 5' RACE reads. The sample has 550,000 to 700,000 distinct CDR3 sequences; around 21% are singletons. Healthy Caucasians provided all donations. These data were also filed under a second study, of T cells expressing NK-cell markers. This second study says: Seven HCMV-seropositive donors and one seronegative donor made up the eight sequenced donors.

The chain employs TRBV6-1 and TRBJ1-1; 10 bases align to TRBD1. The sample was PBMCs. The sequence derives from a woman under 30 in good health. The CDR3 region has the DNA TGTGCCAGCAGATTCTACGGGACAGGGGTACGGAACACTGAAGCTTTCTTT. It encodes CASRFYGTGVRNTEAFF.